The text below deals with one TCR beta chain. The antigen remains unidentified. With constant-segment primers, 5'RACE yielded cDNA libraries of TCR alpha and TCR beta that carried sample barcodes and UMIs. TCRdb called the 5' RACE reads again in MiXCR, with one record for every CDR3 protein. The sample yields about 110,000 distinct CDR3 sequences, roughly a sixth seen once. These data originate in a study of T-cell memory formation after mild COVID-19. Trimming pared 7 bases from V and 6 bases from J, leaving 9 bases between. The CDR3 totals 12 residues. Germline CDR1 MNHNY, CDR2 SVGAGI (reference sequence). Overall study findings and caveats: Some clones that responded turned up in pre-infection memory, which suggests that cross-reactive memory joined in. Day 15 to 85 contracting clones showed balanced CD4/CD8; day 15 to 37 expanders favored CD4+.

Sequencing was done on a sample of PBMCs or a T cell subset sorted from them (not recorded which). The TCR originated in a man in his late teens or twenties who had mild COVID-19 (a few samples of this study predate the infection). Cell type and time point are not known. The genes are TRBV6-6 and TRBJ2-2; D is unclear. The CDR3 sequence is CASIIEAGELFF. The CDR3 coding sequence is TGTGCCAGCATTATAGAAGCCGGGGAGCTGTTTTTT.